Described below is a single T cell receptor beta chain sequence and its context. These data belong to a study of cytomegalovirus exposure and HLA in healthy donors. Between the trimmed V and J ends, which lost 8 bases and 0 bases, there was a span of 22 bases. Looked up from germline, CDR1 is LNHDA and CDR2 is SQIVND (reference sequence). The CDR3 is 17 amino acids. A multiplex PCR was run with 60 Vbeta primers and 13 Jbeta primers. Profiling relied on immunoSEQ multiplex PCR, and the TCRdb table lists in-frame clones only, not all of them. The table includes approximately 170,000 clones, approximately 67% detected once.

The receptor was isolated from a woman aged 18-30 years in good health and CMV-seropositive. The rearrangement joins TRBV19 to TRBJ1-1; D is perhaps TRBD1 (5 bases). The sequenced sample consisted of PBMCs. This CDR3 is CASPSLGRQLMNTEAFF. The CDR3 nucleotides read TGTGCCAGTCCATCCTTGGGTAGACAGTTAATGAACACTGAAGCTTTCTTT.